These 24 T cell receptor beta chains share one sample of origin, sequenced in a study of blood T cell repertoires in COVID-19. Sequencing was performed with immunoSEQ multiplex PCR; in TCRdb, only in-frame clones are kept and a portion is missing. The sample lists roughly 300,000 clones; 85% were seen once. The specimen sequenced was PBMCs or T cells enriched from blood (not recorded which). Receptors were obtained from a woman between 50 and 59 years old who had recovered from COVID-19.

This chain links TRBV14 with TRBJ2-1; 10 nucleotides match TRBD1. Germline-derived CDR1 and CDR2 are SGHDN and FVKESK. This CDR3 region has 15 residues. V lost 6 bases and J lost 10; bases outside the gene matches: 12. The CDR3 protein is CASRPTGGWFGEQFF. The CDR3 bases are TGTGCCAGCAGACCGACAGGGGGCTGGTTCGGAGAGCAGTTCTTC.

V gene TRBV27 combines with J gene TRBJ1-1, with TRBD1 identical over 7 bases. CDR3 length: 16 amino acids. From germline, CDR1 is MNHEY and CDR2 SMNVEV (reference sequence). J was trimmed by 4 bases and V by 5 bases; bases with no gene match: 13. CDR3 in amino acids: CASSAPGQSGRTEAFF. CDR3 coding DNA: TGTGCCAGCAGTGCACCGGGACAGTCGGGACGCACTGAAGCTTTCTTT.

The rearrangement links TRBV7-9 to TRBJ2-2, with D hard to call. Germline V CDR1 and CDR2: SEHNR, FQNEAQ (reference sequence). Deletions cut 5 bases from V and 2 bases from J, with 3 bases between. The CDR3 is 12 amino acids. CDR3 protein: CASSRNTGELFF. The CDR3 nucleotides are TGTGCCAGCAGCCGTAACACCGGGGAGCTGTTTTTT.

The rearrangement uses TRBV5-4 and TRBJ1-3; a weak D match, TRBD1 (6 bases). CDR3 length: 13 amino acids. Per the germline V gene, CDR1 is SGHNT and CDR2 is YYREEE (reference sequence). V gave up 4 bases and J gave up 1 base, with 6 bases separating them. The CDR3 loop is CASSQGSGNTIYF. DNA of the CDR3: TGTGCCAGCAGCCAGGGGTCTGGAAACACCATATATTTT.

This clone occurred once. The chain recombines TRBV5-1 with TRBJ2-5; 13 nucleotides line up with TRBD2. J was trimmed by 1 base and V by 5 bases; bases with no gene match: 5. The CDR3 is made up of 16 amino acids. Germline V lookup: CDR1 SGHRS, CDR2 YFSETQ. The CDR3 DNA follows: TGCGCCAGCAGGCCGAGACTAGCGGGGGGCCAAGAGACCCAGTACTTC. Its protein product is CASRPRLAGGQETQYF.

The rearrangement joins TRBV3-1 (or the pseudogene TRBV3-2) to TRBJ2-1; 7 nucleotides align to TRBD1. After removal of 2 bases from V and 2 bases from J, the junction contained 6 bases not matched to a gene. CDR1 is LGHDT and CDR2 is YNNKEL in the germline V gene (reference sequence). This CDR3 region has 16 residues. CDR3 sequence: CASSQQTGLTYNEQFF. The CDR3 coding sequence is TGTGCCAGCAGCCAACAGACAGGGCTGACCTACAATGAGCAGTTCTTC.

The chain is built from TRBV4-1 and TRBJ2-3; D is undetermined. V lost 1 base and J 6 bases, leaving 17 bases between the germline ends. The germline CDR1 and CDR2 sequences are MGHRA and YSYEKL. The CDR3 is 16 residues long. CDR3 amino acids: CASSQVILLPEDTQYF. The CDR3 DNA follows: TGCGCCAGCAGCCAAGTCATCCTCCTACCCGAGGATACGCAGTATTTT.

This clone was seen repeatedly, ten times or more. J is TRBJ1-1 and V is TRBV6-5; TRBD1 might be the D (6 bases). CDR1 and CDR2 from the germline V gene are MNHEY and SVGAGI. The CDR3 loop spans 15 amino acids. Trimming removed 7 bases from V and 4 bases from J, with 19 bases in between. CDR3 sequence: CASNIRGGWGTEAFF. CDR3 nucleotide sequence: TGTGCCAGCAACATACGGGGGGGCTGGGGCACTGAAGCTTTCTTT.

The chain is built from TRBV7-6 and TRBJ2-2; D is possibly TRBD2 (5 bases). The CDR3 spans 13 residues. Trimming took 6 bases from V and 4 from J, leaving 9 bases between them. Germline CDR1 SGHVS, CDR2 FNYEAQ. The CDR3 sequence: CASSLGSTGELFF. The DNA of the CDR3 is TGTGCCAGCAGTCTAGGGAGCACCGGGGAGCTGTTTTTT.

This sequence joins TRBV5-1 and TRBJ2-1; 8 bases line up with TRBD2. V was pared by 5 bases and J by 8 bases, with 9 bases of the junction left unmatched. CDR1 and CDR2 (germline): SGHRS, YFSETQ. There are 14 residues in the CDR3. This CDR3 is CASSDPGGAYEQFF. In nucleotides, the CDR3 is TGCGCCAGCAGTGACCCCGGGGGGGCGTATGAGCAGTTCTTC. Full variable domain (outside the CDR3, taken from reference TRBV5-1 and TRBJ2-1): KAGVTQTPRYLIKTRGQQVTLSCSPISGHRSVSWYQQTPGQGLQFLFEYFSETQRNKGNFPGRFSGRQFSNSRSEMNVSTLELGDSALYLCASSDPGGAYEQFFGPGTRLTVL.

This clone was detected only once. V usage is TRBV10-3 and J usage is TRBJ2-4; 10 bases agree with TRBD2. The CDR3 is 14 amino acids. Germline trimming cut 3 bases from V and 5 bases from J; bases unmatched to any gene: 1. Germline V CDR1 and CDR2: ENHRY, SYGVKD. CDR3 sequence reads: CAISETSGENIQYF. CDR3 in DNA: TGTGCCATCAGTGAAACTAGCGGGGAAAACATTCAGTACTTC.

This clone was found a few times. The chain combines TRBV30 with TRBJ1-4; 9 bases match TRBD1. The trim removed 3 bases at V and 13 bases at J, leaving 12 bases unmatched. CDR1 and CDR2 from the germline V gene are GTSNPN and SVGIG (reference sequence). This CDR3 contains 14 residues. The CDR3 DNA sequence: TGTGCCTGGAGCCCGGGACAGGGCAGTATGGTACTGTTTTTT. Its translation is CAWSPGQGSMVLFF.

This sequence joins TRBV5-6 and TRBJ1-6, with D tentatively TRBD1 (6 bases). V lost 0 bases to trimming and J lost 9 bases, with 10 bases between them. The CDR3 is made up of 14 amino acids. The germline CDR1 and CDR2 sequences are SGHDT and YYEEEE. As DNA, the CDR3 is TGTGCCAGCAGCTTGGCCGTCAGGGGTTCACCCCTCCACTTT. This translates into CASSLAVRGSPLHF.

The CDR3, as DNA: TGCGCCAGCAGGCCTCTAGCGGGAGTGAGAACAGATACGCAGTATTTT. The encoded protein is CASRPLAGVRTDTQYF. The V call is TRBV5-1, the J call TRBJ2-3; 10 nucleotides match TRBD2. CDR1 is SGHRS, CDR2 YFSETQ, per germline. This CDR3 is 16 amino acids long. The ends lost 5 bases at V and 3 bases at J; junction bases unmatched: 9.

The gene calls are TRBV9 and TRBJ1-4; D is possibly TRBD1 (5 bases). The CDR3 runs 15 residues. The V and J ends lost 2 bases and 4 bases respectively, with 12 bases between them. The germline gives CDR1 SGDLS, CDR2 YYNGEE. In DNA form, the CDR3 reads TGTGCCAGCAGCGTTGGCGACAGAGATAATGAAAAACTGTTTTTT. It translates to CASSVGDRDNEKLFF.

A note on this clone: Other DNA sequences of this sample code for an identical CDR3. The V gene is TRBV12-3 or TRBV12-4, the J gene TRBJ1-1, with D possibly TRBD1 on 5 matching bases. V was trimmed by 2 bases and J by 4 bases, leaving 8 bases between them. This CDR3 has 13 amino acids. The CDR3 coding sequence is TGTGCCAGCAGTTTACAGGGTGGCACTGAAGCTTTCTTT. Residues: CASSLQGGTEAFF.

This clone was seen once. J is TRBJ2-1 and V is TRBV20-1, with a possible D match to TRBD2 (7 bases). The CDR3 spans 15 residues. With 3 bases removed from V and 7 bases from J, the gap between germline ends came to 19 bases. From germline, CDR1 is DFQATT and CDR2 SNEGSKA (reference sequence). CDR3 sequence: CSASGGSRGANEQFF. CDR3 sequence (DNA): TGCAGTGCTAGTGGTGGCAGCCGGGGGGCAAATGAGCAGTTCTTC.

This clone was seen a single time. The V call is TRBV7-6, the J call TRBJ2-5; D remains unclear. The germline V and J ends were trimmed by 3 bases and 3 bases, with 2 bases remaining between them. The V gene's germline CDR1 is SGHVS and CDR2 FNYEAQ. The CDR3 contains 11 residues. Here the CDR3 DNA reads TGTGCCAGCAGCTTCAAAGAGACCCAGTACTTC. It is translated as CASSFKETQYF.

This chain uses TRBV3-1 (or the pseudogene TRBV3-2) with TRBJ2-3, with a tentative D call TRBD2 (5 bases). CDR1 is LGHDT and CDR2 is YNNKEL in the germline V gene (reference sequence). Between the trimmed V and J ends, which lost 6 bases and 6 bases, there was a span of 10 bases. The CDR3 is made up of 12 amino acids. This CDR3 is CASSPPGDTQYF. The CDR3 DNA sequence: TGTGCCAGCAGTCCTCCGGGGGATACGCAGTATTTT.

J is TRBJ1-2 and V is TRBV6-5; a weak D match, TRBD1 (6 bases). The CDR3 sequence is 16 residues long. Germline V gene sequence: CDR1 MNHEY, CDR2 SVGAGI. Trimming took 0 bases from V and 4 from J, leaving 15 bases between them. This CDR3 is CASSYSRSGVGYGYTF. For the CDR3, the DNA is TGTGCCAGCAGTTACTCGAGGTCAGGGGTTGGCTATGGCTACACCTTC.

The V gene is TRBV27, the J gene TRBJ2-1, with TRBD2 matching 14 bases. Germline trimming cut 5 bases from V and 1 base from J; bases unmatched to any gene: 16. Germline CDR1 reads MNHEY; CDR2 reads SMNVEV (reference sequence). The CDR3 length is 21 residues. In DNA form, the CDR3 reads TGTGCCAGCAGTCTAGGGAAAAGGGGACTAGCGGGAGTCGGGTCCTACAATGAGCAGTTCTTC. The encoded protein is CASSLGKRGLAGVGSYNEQFF.

This chain uses TRBV15 with TRBJ2-1, with 10 bases identical to TRBD1. The CDR3 loop spans 16 amino acids. J lost 7 bases, V lost 5 bases, and 11 bases had no gene match. CDR1 is LNHNV and CDR2 is YYDKDF in the germline V gene (reference sequence). The CDR3 DNA sequence: TGTGCCACCAGCTTTTCTAACGGACAGGGGGGGAATGAGCAGTTCTTC. Amino acid sequence: CATSFSNGQGGNEQFF.

This chain connects TRBV5-4 to TRBJ1-2, with 7 positions matching TRBD1. Germline trimming cut 1 base from V and 8 bases from J; bases unmatched to any gene: 11. The CDR3 length is 15 residues. Germline CDR1 is SGHNT and CDR2 is YYREEE (reference sequence). CDR3 DNA: TGTGCCAGCAGCTTGATTCGAGGGGGCGCGGTGGGCTACACCTTC. Its protein is CASSLIRGGAVGYTF. The full variable domain, completed using reference TRBV5-4 and TRBJ1-2, is ETGVTQSPTHLIKTRGQQVTLRCSSQSGHNTVSWYQQALGQGPQFIFQYYREEENGRGNFPPRFSGLQFPNYSSELNVNALELDDSALYLCASSLIRGGAVGYTFGSGTRLTVV.

This rearrangement joins TRBV7-8 to TRBJ1-1; D is unresolved. The CDR3 contains 15 residues. Trimming stripped 4 bases from V and 1 base from J, with 13 bases between. Per the germline V gene, CDR1 is SGHVS and CDR2 is FQNEAQ. The CDR3 sequence is CASSSFTSENTEAFF. CDR3 sequence (DNA): TGTGCCAGCAGCTCCTTTACTTCCGAGAACACTGAAGCTTTCTTT.